The clone carrying this T cell receptor (beta chain) was seen a handful of times. The CDR3 has 18 amino acids. V was pared by 4 bases and J by 3 bases, with 9 bases of the junction left unmatched. From germline, CDR1 is SGHRS and CDR2 YFSETQ. The record originates from a study of control samples from healthy donors and cancer patients. TCRdb keeps only in-frame clones here, not all; method: immunoSEQ multiplex PCR. The repertoire holds about 250,000 clones, with more than 65% as singletons. This receptor was obtained from a woman aged 60-75 years with lung cancer. The specimen sequenced was PBMCs. The rearrangement uses TRBV5-1 and TRBJ2-3, with 15 nucleotides matching TRBD2. CDR3 sequence reads: CASSRGTSGRRGTDTQYF. CDR3 sequence (DNA): TGCGCCAGCAGCCGCGGGACTAGCGGGAGGAGGGGGACAGATACGCAGTATTTT.